This TCR beta chain was obtained from a study of T cell repertoires in aging, cancer and after chemotherapy. Study as a whole: Patients with glioblastoma brain tumors were sampled before and after temozolomide-based therapy. The whole study produced a dataset of millions of TCR reads. Study observations and caveats: In each cancer cohort, median generation probability increased across chemotherapy, suggesting thymic output rebounded.

Note on this clonotype: The antigen remains undetermined.

The CDR3 is 14 amino acids. Germline lookup yields CDR1 MNHNS and CDR2 SASEGT. V shed 10 bases and J 1 base; nucleotides not matched to a gene: 10. Amplification of TCR beta used genomic DNA extracted from peripheral blood. TRB rearrangements spanning V, D and J were amplified using mixed TRB-A/B primers. TCRdb re-called the multiplex PCR reads with MiXCR, one entry per CDR3 protein. This sample yields thousands of distinct CDR3 sequences, of which 65% to 75% are seen a single time; 7.9% belongs to the top ten. The source of this sequence is a human donor with a solid tumor. The source material was blood. The rearrangement links TRBV6-1 to TRBJ2-7; 7 bases agree with TRBD2. The CDR3 DNA sequence: TGTGCCACCGAGGGAGGGGATGCTTCCTACGAGCAGTACTTC. It is translated as CATEGGDASYEQYF.